This passage covers 16 T cell receptor beta chains from one sample sequenced in a study of beta chain features in type 1 diabetes. The investigators reverse transcribed all of the isolated RNA, so they sequenced expressed TCRB transcripts. Sequencing was performed with immunoSEQ multiplex PCR; in TCRdb, only in-frame clones are kept and a portion is missing. Of about 370,000 clones listed, 9.5% to 10% are singletons. Study-level results: Across all four CD4+ subsets, people with type 1 diabetes showed modestly shorter TCRB CDR3s.

For these TCRs, the target antigens are not known. Sample: central memory CD4+ T cells from blood. The receptors were gathered from a man under 40 with type 1 diabetes.

This clone showed up just a few times. The chain uses TRBV19 and TRBJ2-2; D not resolved. Trimming cost V 6 bases and J 1 base, with 9 bases left between them. Germline CDR1 is LNHDA and CDR2 is SQIVND (reference sequence). CDR3 length equals 14 residues. This CDR3 reads CASRIDQNTGELFF. DNA of the CDR3: TGTGCCAGTAGAATCGACCAGAACACCGGGGAGCTGTTTTTT. Looking up the rest from reference TRBV19 and TRBJ2-2 gives the full variable domain: DGGITQSPKYLFRKEGQNVTLSCEQNLNHDAMYWYRQDPGQGLRLIYYSQIVNDFQKGDIAEGYSVSREKKESFPLTVTSAQKNPTAFYLCASRIDQNTGELFFGEGSRLTVL.

This chain links TRBV10-3 with TRBJ1-2; no firm D call. V dropped 10 bases and J dropped 8 bases, with 17 bases sitting between them. Germline CDR1 is ENHRY and CDR2 is SYGVKD. This CDR3 is built from 12 residues. The CDR3 DNA reads TGTGCCAGCAGCTACAACAAGTACGGCTACACCTTC. Its protein is CASSYNKYGYTF.

A remark on this clone: Other DNA sequences of this sample code for an identical CDR3. The genes are TRBV18 and TRBJ2-6, with D tentatively TRBD1 or TRBD2 (5 bases each). CDR3 size: 19 residues. From germline, CDR1 is KGHSH and CDR2 LQKENI. The V gene lost 2 bases and the J gene lost 2 bases, with 19 bases spanning the gap. CDR3 in amino acids: CASSPSGRTLSTGANVLTF. Here the CDR3 DNA reads TGTGCCAGCTCACCATCGGGGCGGACCTTGAGCACTGGGGCCAACGTCCTGACTTTC.

V usage is TRBV7-6 and J usage is TRBJ2-6, with D unclear. The CDR3 is 14 amino acids. V was shortened by 2 bases and J by 2 bases, with 4 bases between the two germline ends. CDR1 is SGHVS and CDR2 is FNYEAQ in the germline V gene. CDR3 protein: CASSLSPGANVLTF. Written as DNA, the CDR3 is TGTGCCAGCAGCTTATCCCCTGGGGCCAACGTCCTGACTTTC.

The table lists this clone with a few counts. The genes are TRBV28 and TRBJ1-1; D is unresolved. V lost 4 bases and J lost 2, with 11 bases in between. The CDR3 has 14 amino acids. In germline, CDR1 is MDHEN, CDR2 SYDVKM. The CDR3: CASSSPASNTEAFF. Here the CDR3 DNA reads TGTGCCAGCAGTTCGCCAGCCAGTAACACTGAAGCTTTCTTT.

The chain links TRBV5-1 to TRBJ2-7; 10 bases match TRBD1. Trimming cost V 0 bases and J 4 bases; bases outside gene matches: 4. CDR1 SGHRS and CDR2 YFSETQ come from the germline V gene. The CDR3 is made up of 15 amino acids. CDR3 in DNA: TGCGCCAGCAGCTTGGAAGGGACAGGGGTTTACGAGCAGTACTTC. The encoded protein is CASSLEGTGVYEQYF.

CDR3 protein: CASSEPRLGAGETQYF. The CDR3 DNA reads TGTGCCAGCAGTGAACCTCGCCTAGGGGCGGGGGAGACCCAGTACTTC. The V gene is TRBV25-1, the J gene TRBJ2-5; tentative D call: TRBD2 (6 bases). The ends were cut back, 2 bases at V and 5 bases at J, with 18 bases in the middle. Germline values: CDR1 MGHDK, CDR2 SYGVNS. This CDR3 has 16 amino acids.

This clone was picked up a small number of times. The V call is TRBV6-6, the J call TRBJ1-5; D gene unclear. V dropped 6 bases and J dropped 7 bases, with 13 bases sitting between them. Germline V gene lookup returns CDR1 MNHNY and CDR2 SVGAGI (reference sequence). The CDR3 length is 13 residues. The CDR3 DNA is TGTGCCAGCAGCCCTACATTAAGACAGCCCCAGCATTTT. Translating it yields CASSPTLRQPQHF.

The chain has TRBV27 and TRBJ1-2, with TRBD1 matching over 11 bases. V lost 6 bases, J lost 6 bases, and 9 bases stayed unmatched. The CDR3 has 15 residues. The germline gives CDR1 MNHEY, CDR2 SMNVEV (reference sequence). This CDR3 reads CASSYRGTGGNGYTF. As DNA, the CDR3 is TGTGCCAGCAGCTATCGGGGGACAGGGGGTAATGGCTACACCTTC.

This clone was seen more than once but under ten times. The chain has TRBV2 and TRBJ2-3; TRBD2 might be the D (6 bases). The CDR3 extends over 14 amino acids. V lost 5 bases and J 4 bases, leaving 13 bases between the germline ends. Germline assignment: CDR1 SNHLY and CDR2 FYNNEI. As DNA, the CDR3 is TGTGCCAGCAGTTATACTTCGGGGGCAGATACGCAGTATTTT. This encodes CASSYTSGADTQYF.

This rearrangement joins TRBV27 to TRBJ1-3; 7 bases agree with TRBD1. The junction had 5 bases not matched to a gene; V was cut back by 3 bases and J by 0 bases. This CDR3 contains 16 residues. The V gene's germline CDR1 is MNHEY and CDR2 SMNVEV (reference sequence). CDR3 sequence (DNA): TGTGCCAGCAGTTTCACAGGGGTCGACTCTGGAAACACCATATATTTT. Translating it yields CASSFTGVDSGNTIYF.

Concerning this clone itself: This same CDR3 is encoded by further DNA sequences in the sample. The chain uses TRBV11-2 and TRBJ2-3; no clear D gene. CDR1 and CDR2 from the germline V gene are SGHAT and FQNNGV. The ends were cut back, 1 base at V and 0 bases at J, with 5 bases in the middle. The CDR3 sequence is 14 residues long. CDR3 in amino acids: CASSLGLSTDTQYF. The CDR3 nucleotides are TGTGCCAGCAGCTTAGGGCTCAGCACAGATACGCAGTATTTT. Full variable domain (missing parts from reference TRBV11-2 and TRBJ2-3): EAGVAQSPRYKIIEKRQSVAFWCNPISGHATLYWYQQILGQGPKLLIQFQNNGVVDDSQLPKDRFSAERLKGVDSTLKIQPAKLEDSAVYLCASSLGLSTDTQYFGPGTRLTVL.

The V and J genes are TRBV7-2 and TRBJ2-7, with 9 bases fitting TRBD1. Germline CDR1 is SGHTA and CDR2 is FQGNSA. The CDR3 is 14 residues long. With V trimmed by 5 bases and J by 2 bases, 4 bases remained unmatched. CDR3 protein: CASSPRQGAYEQYF. CDR3 in DNA: TGTGCCAGCAGCCCCAGACAGGGGGCCTACGAGCAGTACTTC.

This chain uses TRBV27 with TRBJ2-7, with 9 bases that match TRBD1. V lost 7 bases, J lost 5 bases, and 6 bases stayed unmatched. This CDR3 comprises 13 residues. CDR1 MNHEY and CDR2 SMNVEV come from the germline V gene (reference sequence). CDR3 coding DNA: TGTGCCAGCACGGGACAGGGATCCCACGAGCAGTACTTC. Encoded protein: CASTGQGSHEQYF.

This clone came up many times. This rearrangement joins TRBV11-2 to TRBJ1-2; D is unclear. Germline-derived CDR1 and CDR2 are SGHAT and FQNNGV. The CDR3 has 15 residues. Trimming shortened V by 0 bases and J by 3 bases, and 11 bases separated the two germline ends. DNA of the CDR3: TGTGCCAGCAGCTTAGAACGTCGGGGAGACTATGGCTACACCTTC. Translation gives CASSLERRGDYGYTF.

This clone was picked up a small number of times. The chain carries TRBV4-2 and TRBJ2-1, with D unresolved. Looked up from germline, CDR1 is LGHNA and CDR2 is YNFKEQ. V was shortened by 2 bases and J by 8 bases, with 7 bases between the two germline ends. The CDR3 has 12 amino acids. The DNA of the CDR3 is TGTGCCAGCAGCCAAATAGGATATGAGCAGTTCTTC. Amino acid sequence: CASSQIGYEQFF.